The T cell receptor (beta chain) described here comes from a study of shared clonotypes between healthy human individuals. Naive CD8 cells lacked CD45RO, underwent positive selection for CCR7 and left out terminally differentiated effector memory CD45RA+ cells. Sequencing was performed with immunoSEQ multiplex PCR; in TCRdb, only in-frame clones are kept and a portion is missing. The data contain 560,000 or so clones, around 96% of them singletons. The germline gives CDR1 LNHDA, CDR2 SQIVND (reference sequence). Trimming stripped 6 bases from V and 0 bases from J, with 9 bases between. CDR3 length: 13 amino acids.

The sequenced sample was naive CD8+ T cells sorted from blood. This TCR derives from a woman aged 25 to 45 in good health. The chain is built from TRBV19 and TRBJ2-7, with no clear D. The CDR3 loop reads CASRAPLSYEQYF. The CDR3 nucleotides read TGTGCCAGTAGGGCTCCACTCTCCTACGAGCAGTACTTC.